The subject of this entry is one TCR beta chain. Antigen specificity is unknown. The sequenced target, TCR beta, came from blood CD8+ and CD4+ T cells. This specimen belongs to a study of CD8 T cells in Susac syndrome. General study findings and limits: In Susac syndrome, the CD4+ T cell repertoires did not show clonal expansion.

cDNA came from approximately 0.5 to 1 ug RNA primed by random hexamers. The amplification used immunoSEQ multiplex PCR on TCR beta CDR3; it spanned 54 Vbeta and 13 Jbeta. TCRdb analysed the immunoSEQ multiplex PCR reads with MiXCR anew, one entry per CDR3 protein. The sample has 160,000 or so distinct CDR3 sequences; 94% are singletons. The CDR3 has 14 amino acids. The trim removed 3 bases at V and 2 bases at J, leaving 2 bases unmatched. The chain links TRBV12-3 or TRBV12-4 to TRBJ1-2; 8 nucleotides align to TRBD1. The sequenced sample consisted of CD4+ T cells from PBMCs. This clonotype originated in a human donor with Susac syndrome. CDR3 sequence: CASSFAGGNYGYTF. CDR3 DNA sequence: TGTGCCAGCAGTTTTGCAGGGGGCAACTATGGCTACACCTTC.